These 10 T cell receptor beta chains were sequenced from one sample in a study of T-cell reconstitution after alpha-beta-depleted transplantation in children. Unique molecular identifiers were used in preparing the TCRbeta library. MiXCR, applied by TCRdb to the PCR reads, yields one record per CDR3 protein. Found here are about 310,000 distinct CDR3 sequences, over 20% of them singletons; the top ten hold approximately 9.9%. This specimen consisted of PBMCs, mostly from graft donor cells, obtained 180 days after TCRalphabeta/CD19-depleted stem cell transplant. The source is a male patient younger than 18 who had a stem cell transplant for acute lymphoblastic leukemia, so the T cells may come from the graft donor.

Ten or more counts support this clonotype. This chain links TRBV10-1 with TRBJ1-1; D is possibly TRBD1 (6 bases). Trimming stripped 0 bases from V and 1 base from J, with 6 bases between. CDR1 WNHNN and CDR2 SYGVQD come from the germline V gene (reference sequence). This CDR3 spans 14 amino acids. The CDR3, as DNA: TGCGCCAGCAGTGAGTCGACAGGGAACACTGAAGCTTTCTTT. Encoded protein: CASSESTGNTEAFF.

The chain couples TRBV6-5 to TRBJ2-3; TRBD2 agrees at 9 bases. Germline-derived CDR1 and CDR2 are MNHEY and SVGAGI. The length of the CDR3 is 15 residues. Germline trimming cut 4 bases from V and 6 bases from J; bases unmatched to any gene: 8. CDR3 protein: CASSFDSGRKDTQYF. For the CDR3, the DNA is TGTGCCAGCAGTTTCGATAGCGGGAGAAAGGATACGCAGTATTTT.

This clonotype came up a few times. The chain couples TRBV5-1 to TRBJ2-1; D is unresolved. The V and J ends lost 0 bases and 5 bases respectively, with 3 bases between them. From germline, CDR1 is SGHRS and CDR2 YFSETQ. The CDR3 has 12 amino acids. As DNA, the CDR3 is TGCGCCAGCAGCTTGGGAAACAATGAGCAGTTCTTC. Translated, it gives CASSLGNNEQFF.

The CDR3 bases are TGCGCCAGCAGCTTGGGACTAGCGGGACCTTTCCAAGAGACCCAGTACTTC. It specifies CASSLGLAGPFQETQYF. This chain joins TRBV5-1 and TRBJ2-5; 11 bases fit TRBD2. Germline CDR1 SGHRS, CDR2 YFSETQ. After removal of 0 bases from V and 1 base from J, the junction contained 5 bases not matched to a gene. The CDR3 length is 17 residues.

This clonotype was found a few times. The chain recombines TRBV20-1 with TRBJ2-7, with 9 bases fitting TRBD2. This CDR3 is 12 amino acids long. V lost 7 bases, J lost 6 bases, and 7 bases stayed unmatched. CDR1 DFQATT and CDR2 SNEGSKA come from the germline V gene (reference sequence). The CDR3 is CSVWTSAPEQYF. In DNA form, the CDR3 reads TGCAGTGTGTGGACTAGCGCTCCCGAGCAGTACTTC.

This clonotype has a handful of counts. The CDR3 sequence: CSATGQGGADTQYF. CDR3 nucleotide sequence: TGCAGTGCCACCGGACAGGGGGGAGCAGATACGCAGTATTTT. The chain uses TRBV20-1 and TRBJ2-3; TRBD1 agrees at 10 bases. V lost 6 bases, J lost 4 bases, and 7 bases stayed unmatched. Looked up from germline, CDR1 is DFQATT and CDR2 is SNEGSKA (reference sequence). The CDR3 totals 14 residues.

This clonotype was detected a few times. The CDR3 DNA reads TGTGCCAGTAGTATCGGAGTAGTTGGCACAGATACGCAGTATTTT. Its protein product is CASSIGVVGTDTQYF. The V gene is TRBV19, the J gene TRBJ2-3, with D unresolved. Germline V gene data show CDR1 as LNHDA and CDR2 as SQIVND (reference sequence). The V end lost 3 bases, the J end lost 1 base, and 11 bases lay between the germline ends. This CDR3 comprises 15 residues.

This clonotype has just one count. The rearrangement uses TRBV27 and TRBJ2-1, with D possibly being TRBD1 (6 bases). CDR1 is MNHEY and CDR2 is SMNVEV in the germline V gene (reference sequence). The V end was cut by 5 bases, the J end by 3 bases, with 23 bases between. This CDR3 contains 18 residues. This CDR3 reads CASSPYVRQASFYNEQFF. As DNA, the CDR3 is TGTGCCAGCAGTCCCTATGTCAGACAGGCAAGTTTCTACAATGAGCAGTTCTTC.

A few counts support this clonotype. This sequence joins TRBV20-1 and TRBJ1-6, with a tentative D call TRBD1 (5 bases). Germline V gene sequence: CDR1 DFQATT, CDR2 SNEGSKA (reference sequence). This CDR3 is built from 15 residues. V dropped 5 bases and J dropped 4 bases, with 15 bases sitting between them. CDR3 nucleotide sequence: TGCAGTGCTTATAGGGGAGGCGTTTATAATTCACCCCTCCACTTT. It translates to CSAYRGGVYNSPLHF.

J is TRBJ1-2 and V is TRBV19, with D uncertain. The CDR3 is made up of 14 amino acids. CDR1 and CDR2 (germline): LNHDA, SQIVND (reference sequence). V was shortened by 6 bases and J by 3 bases, with 14 bases between the two germline ends. CDR3 coding DNA: TGTGCCAGTAGCCTTGAGGAGGCCCACTATGGCTACACCTTC. This translates into CASSLEEAHYGYTF.